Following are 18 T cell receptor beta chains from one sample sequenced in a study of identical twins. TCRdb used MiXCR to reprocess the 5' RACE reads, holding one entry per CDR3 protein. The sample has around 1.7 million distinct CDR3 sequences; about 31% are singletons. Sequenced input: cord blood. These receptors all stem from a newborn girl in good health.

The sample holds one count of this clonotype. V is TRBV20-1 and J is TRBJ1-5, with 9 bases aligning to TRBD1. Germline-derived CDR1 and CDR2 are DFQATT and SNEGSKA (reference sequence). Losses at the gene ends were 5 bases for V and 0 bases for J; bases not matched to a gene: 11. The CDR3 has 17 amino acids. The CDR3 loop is CSAVGQGLVLSNQPQHF. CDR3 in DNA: TGCAGTGCTGTGGGACAGGGACTTGTCCTTAGCAATCAGCCCCAGCATTTT.

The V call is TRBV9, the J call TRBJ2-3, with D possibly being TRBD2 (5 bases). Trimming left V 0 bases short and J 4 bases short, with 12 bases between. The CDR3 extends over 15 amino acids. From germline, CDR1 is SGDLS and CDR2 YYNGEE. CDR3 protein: CASSVATQRADTQYF. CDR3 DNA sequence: TGTGCCAGCAGCGTAGCTACCCAGAGGGCAGATACGCAGTATTTT.

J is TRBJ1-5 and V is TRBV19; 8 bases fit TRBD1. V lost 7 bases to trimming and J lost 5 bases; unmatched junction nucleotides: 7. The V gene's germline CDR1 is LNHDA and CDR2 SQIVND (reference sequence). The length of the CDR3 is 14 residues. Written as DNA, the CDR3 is TGTGCCAGTAAGTTGGACAGGGAGGATCAGCCCCAGCATTTT. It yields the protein CASKLDREDQPQHF.

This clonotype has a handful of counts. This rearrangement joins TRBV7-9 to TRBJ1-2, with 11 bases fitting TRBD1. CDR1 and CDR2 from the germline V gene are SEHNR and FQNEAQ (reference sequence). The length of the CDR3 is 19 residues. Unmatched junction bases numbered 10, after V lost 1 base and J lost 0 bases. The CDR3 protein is CASSLVPGQGGDANYGYTF. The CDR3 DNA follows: TGTGCCAGCAGCTTAGTTCCGGGACAGGGGGGCGACGCTAACTATGGCTACACCTTC.

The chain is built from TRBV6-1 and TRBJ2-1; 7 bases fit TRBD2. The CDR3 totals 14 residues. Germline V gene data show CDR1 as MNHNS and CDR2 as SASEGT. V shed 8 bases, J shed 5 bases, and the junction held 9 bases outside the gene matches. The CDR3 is CASVGTILHNEQFF. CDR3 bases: TGTGCCAGCGTCGGGACTATACTCCACAATGAGCAGTTCTTC.

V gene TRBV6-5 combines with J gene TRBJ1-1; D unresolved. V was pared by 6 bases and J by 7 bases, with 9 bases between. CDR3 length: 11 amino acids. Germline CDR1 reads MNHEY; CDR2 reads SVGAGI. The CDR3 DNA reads TGTGCCAGCAGGGGAAGGGTTGAAGCTTTCTTT. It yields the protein CASRGRVEAFF.

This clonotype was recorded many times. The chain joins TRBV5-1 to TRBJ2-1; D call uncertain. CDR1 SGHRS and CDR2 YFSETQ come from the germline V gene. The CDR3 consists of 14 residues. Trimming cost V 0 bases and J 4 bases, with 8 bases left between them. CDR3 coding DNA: TGCGCCAGCAGCTTGGAAAGACGTTACAATGAGCAGTTCTTC. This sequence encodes CASSLERRYNEQFF.

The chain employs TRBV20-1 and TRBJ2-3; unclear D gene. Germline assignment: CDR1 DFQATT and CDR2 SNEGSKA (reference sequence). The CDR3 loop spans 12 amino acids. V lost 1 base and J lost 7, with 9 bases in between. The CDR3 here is CSARVAKNTQYF. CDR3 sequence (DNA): TGCAGTGCTAGAGTCGCGAAGAATACGCAGTATTTT.

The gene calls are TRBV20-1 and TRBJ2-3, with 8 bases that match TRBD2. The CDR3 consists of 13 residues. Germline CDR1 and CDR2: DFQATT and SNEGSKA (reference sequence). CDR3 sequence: CVHGTRRGDTQYF. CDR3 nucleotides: TGCGTACACGGGACTAGACGGGGAGATACGCAGTATTTT.

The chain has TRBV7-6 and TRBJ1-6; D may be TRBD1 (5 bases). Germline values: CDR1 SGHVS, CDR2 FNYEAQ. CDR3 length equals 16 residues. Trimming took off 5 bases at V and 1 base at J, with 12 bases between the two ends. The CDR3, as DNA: TGTGCCAGCAGCCGGACGGGACGGTCCTATAATTCACCCCTCCACTTT. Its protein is CASSRTGRSYNSPLHF.

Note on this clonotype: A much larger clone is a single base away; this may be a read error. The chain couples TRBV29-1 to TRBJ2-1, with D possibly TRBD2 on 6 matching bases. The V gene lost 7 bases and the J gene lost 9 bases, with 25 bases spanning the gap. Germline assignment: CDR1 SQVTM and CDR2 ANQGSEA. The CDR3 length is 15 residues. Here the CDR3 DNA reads TGCAGCGCCCCCCAAGCGGGCGTAATGTGTGGTGAGCAGTTCTTC. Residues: CSAPQAGVMCGEQFF.

Written as DNA, the CDR3 is TGCGCCAGCAGCCTCGGGACTGATGGCGATACGCAGTATTTT. It translates to CASSLGTDGDTQYF. The chain has TRBV5-1 and TRBJ2-3, with D perhaps TRBD2 (6 bases). V lost 4 bases and J 6 bases, leaving 15 bases between the germline ends. The CDR3 runs 14 residues. Germline lookup yields CDR1 SGHRS and CDR2 YFSETQ.

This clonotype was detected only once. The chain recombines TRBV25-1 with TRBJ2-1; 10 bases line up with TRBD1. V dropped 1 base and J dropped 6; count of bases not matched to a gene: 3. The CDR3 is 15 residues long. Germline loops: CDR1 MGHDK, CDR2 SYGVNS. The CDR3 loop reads CASSELWTGGNEQFF. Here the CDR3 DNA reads TGTGCCAGCAGTGAATTATGGACAGGGGGCAATGAGCAGTTCTTC. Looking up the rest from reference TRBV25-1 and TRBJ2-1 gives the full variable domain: EADIYQTPRYLVIGTGKKITLECSQTMGHDKMYWYQQDPGMELHLIHYSYGVNSTEKGDLSSESTVSRIRTEHFPLTLESARPSHTSQYLCASSELWTGGNEQFFGPGTRLTVL.

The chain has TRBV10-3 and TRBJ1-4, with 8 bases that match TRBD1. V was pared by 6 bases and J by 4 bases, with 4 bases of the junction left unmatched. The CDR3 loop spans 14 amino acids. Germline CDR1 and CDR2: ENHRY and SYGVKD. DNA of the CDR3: TGTGCCATCAGCAACAGGGGGAGTAATGAAAAACTGTTTTTT. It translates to CAISNRGSNEKLFF.

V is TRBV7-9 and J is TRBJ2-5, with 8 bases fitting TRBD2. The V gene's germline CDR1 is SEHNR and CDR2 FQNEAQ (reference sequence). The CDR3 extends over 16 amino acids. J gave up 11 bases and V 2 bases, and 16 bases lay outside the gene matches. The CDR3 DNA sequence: TGTGCCAGCAGCTTATCGAAGCGGGAGCCGACCAATGAGCAGTACTTC. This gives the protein CASSLSKREPTNEQYF.

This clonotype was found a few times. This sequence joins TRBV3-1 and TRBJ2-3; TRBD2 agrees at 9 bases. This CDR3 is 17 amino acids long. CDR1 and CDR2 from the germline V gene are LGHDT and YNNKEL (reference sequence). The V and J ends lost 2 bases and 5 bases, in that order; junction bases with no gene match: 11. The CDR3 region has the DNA TGTGCCAGCAGCCAAAAAGGAGGCGGGAGGGCCGGAGATACGCAGTATTTT. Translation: CASSQKGGGRAGDTQYF.

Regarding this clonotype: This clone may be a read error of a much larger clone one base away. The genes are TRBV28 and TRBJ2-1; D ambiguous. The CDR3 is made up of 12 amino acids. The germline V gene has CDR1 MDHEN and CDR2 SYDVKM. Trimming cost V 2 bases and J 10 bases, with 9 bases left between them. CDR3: CASSLAEYEQFF. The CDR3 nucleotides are TGTGCCAGCAGTTTAGCGGAGTACGAGCAGTTCTTC.

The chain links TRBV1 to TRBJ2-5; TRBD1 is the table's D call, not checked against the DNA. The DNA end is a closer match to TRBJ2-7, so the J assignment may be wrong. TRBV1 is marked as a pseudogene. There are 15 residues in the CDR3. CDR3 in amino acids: CTSSPGTLSSYEQYF. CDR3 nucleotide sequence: TGCACCAGCAGCCCCGGGACCCTGAGCTCCTACGAGCAGTACTTC.